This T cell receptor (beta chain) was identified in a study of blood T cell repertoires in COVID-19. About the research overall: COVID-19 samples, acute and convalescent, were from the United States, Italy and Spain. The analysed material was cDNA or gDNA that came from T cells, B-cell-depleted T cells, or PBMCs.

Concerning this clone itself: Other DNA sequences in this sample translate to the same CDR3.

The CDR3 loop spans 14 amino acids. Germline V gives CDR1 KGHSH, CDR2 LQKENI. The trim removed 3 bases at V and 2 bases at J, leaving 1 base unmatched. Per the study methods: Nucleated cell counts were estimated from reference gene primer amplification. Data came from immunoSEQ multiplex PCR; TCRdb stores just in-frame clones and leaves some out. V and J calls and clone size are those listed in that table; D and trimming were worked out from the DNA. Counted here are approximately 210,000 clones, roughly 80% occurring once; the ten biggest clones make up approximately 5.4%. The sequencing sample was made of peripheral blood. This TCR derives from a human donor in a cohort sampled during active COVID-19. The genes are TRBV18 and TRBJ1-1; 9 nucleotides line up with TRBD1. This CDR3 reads CASSPGQGNTEAFF. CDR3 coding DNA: TGTGCCAGCTCACCGGGACAGGGTAACACTGAAGCTTTCTTT.